This paragraph reports one TCR beta chain. The data stem from a study of OX40 agonist ivuxolimab in advanced cancers. CDR3 length equals 16 residues. The junction had 14 bases not matched to a gene; V was cut back by 5 bases and J by 5 bases. Germline V lookup: CDR1 SGHVS, CDR2 FNYEAQ. Using immunoSEQ multiplex PCR, the repertoire was profiled, and TCRdb retains in-frame clones only, with some absent. The data hold approximately 62,000 clones, with roughly 87% observed a single time. The TCR originated in an adult with an advanced solid tumor such as melanoma, head and neck, liver or kidney cancer. The genes are TRBV7-6 and TRBJ2-7; 8 nucleotides align to TRBD2. This sample comprised CD4+ or CD8+ T cells sorted from blood, obtained in a trial of the OX40 agonist ivuxolimab. CDR3 amino acids: CASSPGGSPGGDEQYF. The CDR3 DNA is TGTGCCAGCAGCCCCGGGGGGTCTCCGGGGGGGGACGAGCAGTACTTC. Full variable domain (rest looked up from reference TRBV7-6 and TRBJ2-7): GAGVSQSPRYKVTKRGQDVALRCDPISGHVSLYWYRQALGQGPEFLTYFNYEAQQDKSGLPNDRFSAERPEGSISTLTIQRTEQRDSAMYRCASSPGGSPGGDEQYFGPGTRLTVT.